Below are 14 T cell receptor beta chains sequenced from a single sample in a study of T cell repertoires in cytomegalovirus infection. TCRdb processed the reads anew with MiXCR; each CDR3 protein has one entry. The sample lists fewer than 400,000 distinct CDR3 sequences, roughly 20% occurring once. Sequencing used PBMCs. The receptor source for this set is a human donor in good health (CMV status not recorded). Some clones in this sample may be carry-over from other donors' samples.

This clonotype has only a few counts. V is TRBV5-1 and J is TRBJ1-4; D unresolved. V shed 0 bases and J shed 2 bases, with 11 bases lying between them. The CDR3 spans 16 residues. From germline, CDR1 is SGHRS and CDR2 YFSETQ. The chain's CDR3 is CASSLVASTTNEKLFF. The CDR3 nucleotides read TGCGCCAGCAGCTTGGTGGCTTCCACCACTAATGAAAAACTGTTTTTT.

The chain combines TRBV5-4 with TRBJ2-1, with D unresolved. The V and J ends lost 0 bases and 5 bases respectively, with 3 bases between them. CDR1 SGHNT and CDR2 YYREEE come from the germline V gene (reference sequence). CDR3 length: 12 residues. In nucleotides, the CDR3 is TGTGCCAGCAGCTTGGACCACAATGAGCAGTTCTTC. This encodes CASSLDHNEQFF. The variable domain in full, completed from reference TRBV5-4 and TRBJ2-1, reads ETGVTQSPTHLIKTRGQQVTLRCSSQSGHNTVSWYQQALGQGPQFIFQYYREEENGRGNFPPRFSGLQFPNYSSELNVNALELDDSALYLCASSLDHNEQFFGPGTRLTVL.

As concerns this clonotype: This may stem from a read error, because a much larger clone lies one nucleotide away. The chain uses TRBV12-3 or TRBV12-4 and TRBJ1-1; D unclear. CDR3 size: 14 residues. With 2 bases removed from V and 1 base from J, the gap between germline ends came to 8 bases. The DNA for the CDR3 is TGTGCCAGCAGTTTAAGTACGTCGAACACTGAAGCTTTCTTT. The encoded protein is CASSLSTSNTEAFF.

The V call is TRBV5-1, the J call TRBJ2-5, with unresolved D. CDR3 size: 12 residues. The V end lost 6 bases, the J end lost 2 bases, and 8 bases lay between the germline ends. Germline loops: CDR1 SGHRS, CDR2 YFSETQ. CDR3 nucleotide sequence: TGCGCCAGCACCAGCAATCAAGAGACCCAGTACTTC. This encodes CASTSNQETQYF. Using reference TRBV5-1 and TRBJ2-5 for the parts outside the CDR3, the full variable domain is KAGVTQTPRYLIKTRGQQVTLSCSPISGHRSVSWYQQTPGQGLQFLFEYFSETQRNKGNFPGRFSGRQFSNSRSEMNVSTLELGDSALYLCASTSNQETQYFGPGTRLLVL.

This clonotype came up a few times. V is TRBV14 and J is TRBJ1-4; D not resolved. V lost 4 bases and J lost 3, with 18 bases in between. This CDR3 region has 17 residues. Germline CDR1 is SGHDN and CDR2 is FVKESK. CDR3 nucleotide sequence: TGTGCCAGCAGCCTCCTCGACGACCCCGCGGCTAATGAAAAACTGTTTTTT. It specifies CASSLLDDPAANEKLFF.

This rearrangement joins TRBV5-4 to TRBJ1-5; D is perhaps TRBD1 (6 bases). The V gene's germline CDR1 is SGHNT and CDR2 YYREEE (reference sequence). Deletions cut 4 bases from V and 5 bases from J, with 13 bases between. This CDR3 comprises 14 residues. CDR3 region: CASSRMDSDQPQHF. CDR3 DNA: TGTGCCAGCAGCAGAATGGACAGCGATCAGCCCCAGCATTTT. Combining the CDR3 with reference TRBV5-4 and TRBJ1-5 gives the whole variable domain ETGVTQSPTHLIKTRGQQVTLRCSSQSGHNTVSWYQQALGQGPQFIFQYYREEENGRGNFPPRFSGLQFPNYSSELNVNALELDDSALYLCASSRMDSDQPQHFGDGTRLSIL.

The gene calls are TRBV6-6 and TRBJ2-5; 10 bases fit TRBD2. CDR1 is MNHNY, CDR2 SVGAGI, per germline (reference sequence). This CDR3 region has 21 residues. V gave up 6 bases and J gave up 0 bases; unmatched junction bases: 22. CDR3 nucleotides: TGTGCCAGCAGCCGACTCCAGCGGGGGGGCTTAATAAGGGTAAACCAAGAGACCCAGTACTTC. Encoded protein: CASSRLQRGGLIRVNQETQYF.

The chain recombines TRBV24-1 with TRBJ2-1; 8 positions agree with TRBD1. The CDR3 has 16 amino acids. Germline V gene lookup returns CDR1 KGHDR and CDR2 SFDVKD. Trimming removed 1 base from V and 3 bases from J; junction bases left unmatched: 4. CDR3 sequence: CATSDFGQGIYNEQFF. CDR3 nucleotides: TGTGCCACCAGTGATTTTGGACAGGGAATCTACAATGAGCAGTTCTTC.

Only a few counts were recorded for this clonotype. The chain uses TRBV20-1 and TRBJ2-1; 12 nucleotides match TRBD2. The germline V gene has CDR1 DFQATT and CDR2 SNEGSKA (reference sequence). J gave up 0 bases and V 6 bases, and 12 bases lay outside the gene matches. The CDR3 has 18 residues. As DNA, the CDR3 is TGCAGTGCCCTCTCTAGCGGGGGGGCGGGGGTCTCCTACAATGAGCAGTTCTTC. Translation: CSALSSGGAGVSYNEQFF.

This clonotype was seen only a few times. This chain links TRBV28 with TRBJ2-4; D uncertain. Germline loops: CDR1 MDHEN, CDR2 SYDVKM. Trimming pared 1 base from V and 11 bases from J, leaving 18 bases between. This CDR3 has 15 residues. The CDR3 loop is CASSLSSSVQKVQYF. The CDR3 DNA follows: TGTGCCAGCAGTTTATCGTCATCGGTTCAGAAAGTTCAGTACTTC.

This clonotype was counted between two and nine times. The chain uses TRBV20-1 and TRBJ2-5; D is unclear. There are 14 residues in the CDR3. V was pared by 6 bases and J by 5 bases, with 19 bases between. Germline CDR1 is DFQATT and CDR2 is SNEGSKA (reference sequence). CDR3 amino acids: CSAPGPADRETQYF. The CDR3 nucleotides read TGCAGTGCCCCCGGGCCCGCGGATCGCGAGACCCAGTACTTC.

This rearrangement joins TRBV20-1 to TRBJ2-3, with 10 bases lining up with TRBD2. Unmatched junction bases numbered 6, after V lost 5 bases and J lost 1 base. CDR3 length: 15 residues. CDR1 DFQATT and CDR2 SNEGSKA come from the germline V gene (reference sequence). The DNA of the CDR3 is TGCAGTGCTTGGGGCCTAGCGGGAGGCACAGATACGCAGTATTTT. This gives the protein CSAWGLAGGTDTQYF.

The chain joins TRBV4-3 to TRBJ2-7; D might be TRBD1 (8 bases). The CDR3 is 16 amino acids. The V and J ends lost 1 base and 2 bases respectively, with 15 bases between them. Germline V gene data show CDR1 as LGHNA and CDR2 as YSLEER. CDR3 loop: CASSQAGGRGPYEQYF. DNA of the CDR3: TGCGCCAGCAGCCAAGCGGGGGGCAGGGGGCCCTACGAGCAGTACTTC.

This clonotype occurred many times. The CDR3, as DNA: TGTGCCAGCAGCTCGTCGGCCTCTCTGGGGGAAAAACTGTTTTTT. This encodes CASSSSASLGEKLFF. The chain has TRBV7-2 and TRBJ1-4; no clear D gene. The CDR3 has 15 residues. Trimming left V 4 bases short and J 8 bases short, with 17 bases between. The germline gives CDR1 SGHTA, CDR2 FQGNSA.